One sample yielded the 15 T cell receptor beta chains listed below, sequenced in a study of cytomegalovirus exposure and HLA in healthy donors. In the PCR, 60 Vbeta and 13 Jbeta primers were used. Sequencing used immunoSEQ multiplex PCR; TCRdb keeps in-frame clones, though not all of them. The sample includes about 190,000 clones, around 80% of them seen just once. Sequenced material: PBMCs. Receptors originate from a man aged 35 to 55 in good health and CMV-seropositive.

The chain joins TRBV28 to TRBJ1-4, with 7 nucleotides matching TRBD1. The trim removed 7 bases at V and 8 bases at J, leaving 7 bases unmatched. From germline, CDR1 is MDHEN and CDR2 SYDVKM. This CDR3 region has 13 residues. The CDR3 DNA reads TGTGCCAGCACTACAGGGGTTGAGGAAAAACTGTTTTTT. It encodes CASTTGVEEKLFF.

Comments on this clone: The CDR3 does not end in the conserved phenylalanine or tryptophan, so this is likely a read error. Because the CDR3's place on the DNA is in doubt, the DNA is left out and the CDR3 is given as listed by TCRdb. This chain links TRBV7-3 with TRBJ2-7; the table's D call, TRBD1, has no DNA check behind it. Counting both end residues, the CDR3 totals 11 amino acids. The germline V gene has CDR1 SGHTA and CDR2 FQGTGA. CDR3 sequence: CASSLDCFDGL.

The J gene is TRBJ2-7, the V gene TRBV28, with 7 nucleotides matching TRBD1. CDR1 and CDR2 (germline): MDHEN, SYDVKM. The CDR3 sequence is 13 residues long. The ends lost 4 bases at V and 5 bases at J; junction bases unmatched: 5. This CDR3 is CASSSSTGHEQYF. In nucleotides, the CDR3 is TGTGCCAGCAGTTCCTCGACAGGGCACGAGCAGTACTTC.

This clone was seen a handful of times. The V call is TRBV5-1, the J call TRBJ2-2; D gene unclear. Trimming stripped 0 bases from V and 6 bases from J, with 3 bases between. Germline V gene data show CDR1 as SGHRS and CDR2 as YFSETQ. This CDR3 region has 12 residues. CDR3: CASSLDSGELFF. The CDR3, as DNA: TGCGCCAGCAGCTTGGACTCCGGGGAGCTGTTTTTT. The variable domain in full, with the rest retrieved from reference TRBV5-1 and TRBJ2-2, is KAGVTQTPRYLIKTRGQQVTLSCSPISGHRSVSWYQQTPGQGLQFLFEYFSETQRNKGNFPGRFSGRQFSNSRSEMNVSTLELGDSALYLCASSLDSGELFFGEGSRLTVL.

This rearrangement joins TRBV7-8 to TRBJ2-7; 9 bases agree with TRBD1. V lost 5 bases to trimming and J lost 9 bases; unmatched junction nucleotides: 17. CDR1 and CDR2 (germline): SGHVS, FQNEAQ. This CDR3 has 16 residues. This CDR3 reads CASSQEVRDRERGQYF. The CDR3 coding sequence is TGTGCCAGCAGCCAGGAGGTCCGGGACAGGGAGAGAGGGCAGTACTTC.

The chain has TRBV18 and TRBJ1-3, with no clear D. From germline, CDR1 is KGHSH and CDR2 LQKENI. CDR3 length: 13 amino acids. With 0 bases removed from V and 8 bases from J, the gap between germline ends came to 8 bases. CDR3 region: CASSPPSRDTIYF. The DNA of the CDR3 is TGTGCCAGCTCACCACCAAGCCGCGACACCATATATTTT.

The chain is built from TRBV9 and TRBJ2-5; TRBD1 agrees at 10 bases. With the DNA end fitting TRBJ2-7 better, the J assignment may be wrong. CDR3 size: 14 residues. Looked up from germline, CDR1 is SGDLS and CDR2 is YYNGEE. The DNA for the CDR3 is TGTGCCAGCAGCCCTGGACAGGGGGCCTACGAGCAGTACTTC. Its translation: CASSPGQGAYEQYF.

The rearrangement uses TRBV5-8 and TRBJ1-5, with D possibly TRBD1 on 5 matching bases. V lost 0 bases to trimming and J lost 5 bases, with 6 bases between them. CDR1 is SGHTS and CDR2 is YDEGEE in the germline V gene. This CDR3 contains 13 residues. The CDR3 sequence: CASSLVGDQPQHF. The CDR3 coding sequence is TGTGCCAGCAGCTTGGTAGGGGATCAGCCCCAGCATTTT.

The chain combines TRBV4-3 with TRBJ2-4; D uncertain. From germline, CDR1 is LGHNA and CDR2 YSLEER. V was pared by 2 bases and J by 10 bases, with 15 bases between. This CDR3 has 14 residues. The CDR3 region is CASSQRLVAGIQYF. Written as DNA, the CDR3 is TGCGCCAGCAGCCAACGCCTAGTCGCCGGGATTCAGTACTTC.

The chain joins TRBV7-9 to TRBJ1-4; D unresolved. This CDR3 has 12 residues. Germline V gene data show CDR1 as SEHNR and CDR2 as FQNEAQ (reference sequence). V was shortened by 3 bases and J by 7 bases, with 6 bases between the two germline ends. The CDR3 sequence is CASSFEGEKLFF. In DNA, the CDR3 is TGTGCCAGCAGCTTCGAGGGTGAAAAACTGTTTTTT. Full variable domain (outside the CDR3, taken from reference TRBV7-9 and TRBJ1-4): DTGVSQNPRHKITKRGQNVTFRCDPISEHNRLYWYRQTLGQGPEFLTYFQNEAQLEKSRLLSDRFSAERPKGSFSTLEIQRTEQGDSAMYLCASSFEGEKLFFGSGTQLSVL.

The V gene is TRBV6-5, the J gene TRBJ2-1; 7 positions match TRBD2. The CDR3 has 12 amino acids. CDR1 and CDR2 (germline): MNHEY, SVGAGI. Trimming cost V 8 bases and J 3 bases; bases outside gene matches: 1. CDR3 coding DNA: TGTGCCAGCGGGGGGGTCTACAATGAGCAGTTCTTC. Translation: CASGGVYNEQFF.

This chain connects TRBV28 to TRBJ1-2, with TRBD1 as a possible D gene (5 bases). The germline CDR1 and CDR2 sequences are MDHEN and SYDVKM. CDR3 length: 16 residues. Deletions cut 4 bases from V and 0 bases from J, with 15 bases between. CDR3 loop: CASSSPQGFSNYGYTF. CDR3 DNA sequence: TGTGCCAGCAGTTCCCCCCAGGGTTTTTCTAACTATGGCTACACCTTC.

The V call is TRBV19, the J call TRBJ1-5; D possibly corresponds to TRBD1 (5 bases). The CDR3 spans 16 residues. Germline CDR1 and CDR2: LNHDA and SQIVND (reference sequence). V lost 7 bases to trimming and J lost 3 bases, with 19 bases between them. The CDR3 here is CASIISGRDPNQPQHF. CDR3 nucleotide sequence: TGTGCCAGTATCATATCCGGGCGGGACCCCAATCAGCCCCAGCATTTT.

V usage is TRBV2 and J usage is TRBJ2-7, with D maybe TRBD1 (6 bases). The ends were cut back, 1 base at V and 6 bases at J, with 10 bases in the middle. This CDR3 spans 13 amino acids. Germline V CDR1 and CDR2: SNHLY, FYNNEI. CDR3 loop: CASSEDRVGEQYF. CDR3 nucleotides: TGTGCCAGCAGTGAAGACAGGGTTGGCGAGCAGTACTTC.

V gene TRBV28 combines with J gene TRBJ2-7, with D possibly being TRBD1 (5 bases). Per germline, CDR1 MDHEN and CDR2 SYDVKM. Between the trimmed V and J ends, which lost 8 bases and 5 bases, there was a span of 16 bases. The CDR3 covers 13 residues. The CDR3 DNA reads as TGTGCCAGCGGGTGGGGCCCTAGGAACGAGCAGTACTTC. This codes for CASGWGPRNEQYF.